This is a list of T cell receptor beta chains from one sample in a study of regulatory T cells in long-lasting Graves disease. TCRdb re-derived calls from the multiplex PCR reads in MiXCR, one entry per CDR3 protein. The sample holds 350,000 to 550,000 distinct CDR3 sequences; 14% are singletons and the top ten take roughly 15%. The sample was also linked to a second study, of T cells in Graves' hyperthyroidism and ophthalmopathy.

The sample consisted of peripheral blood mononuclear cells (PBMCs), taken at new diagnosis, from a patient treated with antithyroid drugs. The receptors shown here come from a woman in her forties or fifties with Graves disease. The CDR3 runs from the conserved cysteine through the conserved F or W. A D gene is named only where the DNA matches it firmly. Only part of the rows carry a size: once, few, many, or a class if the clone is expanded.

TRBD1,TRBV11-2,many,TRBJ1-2,CASSQGGYGSSSDGYTF,TGTGCCAGCAGCCAGGGGGGGTATGGTTCTAGTTCGGATGGCTACACCTTC
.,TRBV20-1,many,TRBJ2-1,CSARDRDFPYNEQFF,TGCAGTGCTAGGGACCGGGACTTTCCCTACAATGAGCAGTTCTTC
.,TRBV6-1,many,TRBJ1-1,CASSRSRAVSFTEAFF,TGTGCCAGCAGCCGGTCGAGGGCCGTGAGTTTCACTGAAGCTTTCTTT
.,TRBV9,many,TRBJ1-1,CASSARVGMNTEAFF,TGTGCCAGCAGCGCCAGGGTCGGAATGAACACTGAAGCTTTCTTT
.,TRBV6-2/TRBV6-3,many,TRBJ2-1,CASSYSPAFGRAVDEQFF,TGTGCCAGCAGTTACTCCCCTGCTTTCGGGAGAGCCGTCGATGAGCAGTTCTTC
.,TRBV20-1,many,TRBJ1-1,CSARDGGATQAFF,TGCAGTGCTAGAGATGGGGGGGCTACTCAGGCTTTCTTT
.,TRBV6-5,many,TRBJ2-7,CASSSHRSYEQYF,TGTGCCAGCAGTTCGCACAGATCCTACGAGCAGTACTTC
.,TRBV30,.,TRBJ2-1,CAWSPTQREQFF,TGTGCCTGGAGCCCGACTCAGCGGGAGCAGTTCTTC
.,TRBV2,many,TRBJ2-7,CASIKGVSGEQYF,TGTGCCAGCATTAAGGGGGTATCGGGCGAGCAGTACTTC
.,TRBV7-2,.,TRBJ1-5,CASSLPGLNQPQHF,TGTGCCAGCAGCTTACCGGGTCTCAATCAGCCCCAGCATTTT
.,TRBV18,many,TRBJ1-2,CASSPAERGYGYTF,TGTGCCAGCTCACCAGCAGAACGCGGCTATGGCTACACCTTC
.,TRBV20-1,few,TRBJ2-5,CSARDSSGETQYF,TGCAGTGCTAGAGATTCTAGTGGGGAGACCCAGTACTTC
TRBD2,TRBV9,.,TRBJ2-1,CASSVVGGRNYNEQFF,TGTGCCAGCAGCGTAGTGGGCGGGAGGAACTATAATGAGCAGTTCTTC
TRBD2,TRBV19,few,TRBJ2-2,CASRSTGRSGELFF,TGTGCCAGTAGATCAACCGGGAGGTCCGGGGAGCTGTTTTTT
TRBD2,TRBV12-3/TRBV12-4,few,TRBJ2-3,CASSLRLAGLTDTQYF,TGTGCCAGCAGTCTCCGACTAGCGGGCCTAACAGATACGCAGTATTTT
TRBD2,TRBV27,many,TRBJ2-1,CASSSLSGNSYNEQFF,TGTGCCAGCAGTTCATTAAGCGGGAACTCCTACAATGAGCAGTTCTTC
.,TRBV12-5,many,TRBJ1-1,CASGLGSTTEAFF,TGTGCTAGTGGTTTGGGTTCCACCACTGAAGCTTTCTTT
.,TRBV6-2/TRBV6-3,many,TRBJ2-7,CASSLIQDEQYF,TGTGCCAGCAGTTTAATTCAAGACGAGCAGTACTTC
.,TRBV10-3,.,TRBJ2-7,CAIGASSYEQYF,TGTGCCATCGGGGCTAGCTCCTACGAGCAGTACTTC
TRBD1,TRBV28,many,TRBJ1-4,CASTSGGGRSDREKLFF,TGTGCCAGCACCTCTGGGGGGGGGCGCTCGGACAGGGAAAAACTGTTTTTT
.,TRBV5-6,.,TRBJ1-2,CASSTHSQGYYGYTF,TGTGCCAGCAGCACCCACAGCCAGGGGTACTATGGCTACACCTTC
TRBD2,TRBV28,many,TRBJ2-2,CASRPHSGLAGELFF,TGTGCCAGCAGACCCCATAGCGGGTTAGCCGGGGAGCTGTTTTTT
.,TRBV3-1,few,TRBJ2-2,CASIGRTGELFF,TGTGCCAGCATAGGGCGAACCGGGGAGCTGTTTTTT
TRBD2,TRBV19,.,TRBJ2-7,CASSRLAGDHEQYF,TGTGCCAGTAGCAGACTAGCGGGAGACCACGAGCAGTACTTC
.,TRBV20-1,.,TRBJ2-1,CSALQGSHNEQFF,TGCAGTGCTCTACAGGGATCACACAATGAGCAGTTCTTC
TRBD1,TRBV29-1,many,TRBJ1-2,CSVEALRFTGTGANYGYTF,TGCAGCGTTGAAGCCCTTCGATTTACCGGGACAGGAGCTAACTATGGCTACACCTTC
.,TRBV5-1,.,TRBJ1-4,CASSLGQADEKLFF,TGCGCCAGCAGCTTGGGACAAGCCGATGAAAAACTGTTTTTT
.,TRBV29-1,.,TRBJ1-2,CSVTQQGLRTF,TGCAGCGTCACACAACAGGGTTTACGCACCTTC
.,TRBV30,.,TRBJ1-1,CACSGQMNTEAFF,TGTGCCTGTTCCGGACAGATGAACACTGAAGCTTTCTTT
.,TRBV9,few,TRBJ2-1,CASSASYPSYNEQFF,TGTGCCAGCAGTGCAAGTTACCCCTCCTACAATGAGCAGTTCTTC
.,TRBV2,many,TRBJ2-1,CASSEVRVGDNEQFF,TGTGCCAGCAGTGAAGTCCGGGTTGGGGACAATGAGCAGTTCTTC
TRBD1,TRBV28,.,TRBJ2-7,CASSLSGTGIREQYF,TGTGCCAGCAGTTTATCAGGGACAGGGATTCGCGAGCAGTACTTC
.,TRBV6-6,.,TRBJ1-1,CASSYSIWKTTGLNTEAFF,TGTGCCAGCAGTTACTCGATTTGGAAGACGACCGGCCTGAACACTGAAGCTTTCTTT
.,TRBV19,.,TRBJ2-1,CASSIGLSGLSYNEQFF,TGTGCCAGTAGTATAGGTCTGTCCGGACTGTCCTACAATGAGCAGTTCTTC
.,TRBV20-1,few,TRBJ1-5,CSARADSNQPQHF,TGCAGTGCTAGAGCTGACAGCAATCAGCCCCAGCATTTT
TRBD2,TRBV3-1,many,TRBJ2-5,CASSQVSAGAGETQYF,TGTGCCAGCAGCCAAGTATCAGCGGGAGCGGGAGAGACCCAGTACTTC
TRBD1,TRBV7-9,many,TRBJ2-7,CASSLGGTGVYEQYF,TGTGCCAGCAGCTTAGGTGGGACAGGGGTTTACGAGCAGTACTTC
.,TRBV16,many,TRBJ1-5,CASSQQGNSPQHF,TGTGCCAGCAGCCAACAGGGTAACTCGCCCCAGCATTTT
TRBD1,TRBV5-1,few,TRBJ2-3,CASSSRTGGYTDTQYF,TGCGCCAGCAGCTCCCGGACAGGGGGCTACACAGATACGCAGTATTTT
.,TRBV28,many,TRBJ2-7,CASSLFSGAAYSYEQYF,TGTGCCAGCAGTTTATTTTCGGGGGCAGCCTACTCCTACGAGCAGTACTTC
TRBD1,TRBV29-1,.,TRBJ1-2,CSVDDRALYGYTF,TGCAGCGTTGATGACAGGGCCCTCTATGGCTACACCTTC
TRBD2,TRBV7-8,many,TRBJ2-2,CASSLAGLAGVTGATGELFF,TGTGCCAGCAGCTTAGCGGGCCTAGCGGGAGTTACGGGGGCCACCGGGGAGCTGTTTTTT
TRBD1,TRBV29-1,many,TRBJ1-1,CSVESGTGYTEAFF,TGCAGCGTTGAATCAGGGACAGGGTACACTGAAGCTTTCTTT
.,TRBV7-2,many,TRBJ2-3,CASSQWGDTQYF,TGTGCCAGCAGCCAATGGGGAGATACGCAGTATTTT
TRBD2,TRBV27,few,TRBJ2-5,CASSLSQPFSGLAPKETQYF,TGTGCCAGCAGTTTAAGCCAGCCGTTCTCCGGACTAGCGCCCAAAGAGACCCAGTACTTC
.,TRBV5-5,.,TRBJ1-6,CASRFRAGTDNSPLHF,TGTGCCAGCAGGTTTCGAGCCGGGACTGATAATTCACCCCTCCACTTT
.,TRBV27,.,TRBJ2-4,CASSFTGGTKNIQYF,TGTGCCAGCAGTTTTACTGGGGGGACCAAAAACATTCAGTACTTC
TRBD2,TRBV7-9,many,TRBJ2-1,CASSYLAGGGFF,TGTGCCAGCAGCTATCTAGCGGGAGGGGGGTTCTTC
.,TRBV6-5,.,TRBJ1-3,CASSYVGVLPGNTIYF,TGTGCCAGCAGTTACGTAGGGGTTCTTCCTGGAAACACCATATATTTT
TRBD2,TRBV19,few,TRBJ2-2,CASLAGGYNTGELFF,TGTGCCAGTTTAGCGGGAGGGTATAACACCGGGGAGCTGTTTTTT
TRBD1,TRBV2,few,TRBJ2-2,CASSVAGTGGLTGELFF,TGTGCCAGCAGTGTAGCCGGGACAGGGGGCCTCACCGGGGAGCTGTTTTTT
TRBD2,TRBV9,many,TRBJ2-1,CASSLMTSAYNEQFF,TGTGCCAGCAGCCTGATGACTAGCGCCTACAATGAGCAGTTCTTC
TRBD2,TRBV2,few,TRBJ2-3,CASSDAGTSGTPSTDTQYF,TGTGCCAGCAGCGATGCCGGGACTAGCGGGACCCCTTCCACAGATACGCAGTATTTT
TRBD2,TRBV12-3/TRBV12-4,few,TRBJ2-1,CASSSKTGTSGRGEQFF,TGTGCCAGCAGTTCCAAGACCGGGACTAGCGGGAGGGGTGAGCAGTTCTTC
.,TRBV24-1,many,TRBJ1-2,CATSDPQRYGYTF,TGTGCCACCAGTGATCCTCAGAGATATGGCTACACCTTC